This T cell receptor beta chain was captured by sequencing in a study of cytomegalovirus exposure and HLA in healthy donors. Study outcomes and limitations: A few CMV-associated chains proved CMV antigen-specific in vitro. A subsequent analysis found that TCR clusters from the first cohort also tended to co-occur in the 120 or so validation repertoires, with about 93% of cluster scores above 0. Overall, about 160 TCR beta chains were annotated as cytomegalovirus-associated.

The assay was immunoSEQ multiplex PCR, and TCRdb's table has in-frame clones only and misses some. The table records 200,000 to 300,000 clones, roughly 91% of them present only once. Germline V lookup: CDR1 KGHSH, CDR2 LQKENI. The CDR3 covers 12 residues. Trimming left V 3 bases short and J 8 bases short, with 10 bases between. In regard to this clone: Its matching antigen is unknown.

This TCR came from a woman aged 30 to 39 in good health and CMV-seronegative. Sequenced input: PBMCs. The chain links TRBV18 to TRBJ1-2; TRBD1 might be the D (6 bases). The CDR3 loop is CASSPRGEGYTF. The CDR3, as DNA: TGTGCCAGCTCACCTAGGGGGGAAGGCTACACCTTC.